Listed below are T cell receptor beta chains from one sample, sequenced in a study of blood T cell repertoires in COVID-19. Only in-frame clones appear in the TCRdb table, and some are missing; sequencing was by immunoSEQ multiplex PCR. The sample lists roughly 100,000 clones, around 84% occurring once. Sequencing was carried out using peripheral blood. Every receptor here comes from a human donor in a cohort sampled during active COVID-19. The CDR3 runs from the conserved cysteine through the conserved F or W. D genes are given only for firm matches.

d_call j_call v_call cdr3_aa
TRBD1 TRBJ1-2 TRBV5-1 CASSTGQVNYGYTF
TRBD1 TRBJ1-4 TRBV7-9 CASSLGQVATNEKLFF
. TRBJ2-1 TRBV2 CASISSEEAGEQFF
TRBD1 TRBJ1-4 TRBV6-2/TRBV6-3 CASSPVRDRLSATNEKLFF
TRBD1 TRBJ1-1 TRBV6-5 CASGGRGALNTEAFF
TRBD2 TRBJ2-5 TRBV5-6 CASSSSGGARETQYF
. TRBJ2-3 TRBV6-2/TRBV6-3 CASSYQPTGSAQYF
TRBD1 TRBJ1-1 TRBV5-1 CASSDLQGVGTEAFF
. TRBJ1-5 TRBV10-3 CAISESGGQPQHF
. TRBJ2-1 TRBV6-6 CASSYSDNIGQFF
. TRBJ2-1 TRBV19 CASSMGGLTNNEQFF
. TRBJ2-1 TRBV6-5 CASSYSPDTVDEQFF
TRBD2 TRBJ2-7 TRBV25-1 CASSAGVAGIYEQYF
TRBD1 TRBJ1-5 TRBV19 CASSRGQLDQPQHF
. TRBJ2-2 TRBV5-1 CASSLVAELTGELFF
. TRBJ2-5 TRBV10-3 CAISVRVEEKTQYF
. TRBJ1-1 TRBV3-1/TRBV3-2 CASSHLQGRNTEAFF
. TRBJ1-2 TRBV12-3/TRBV12-4 CASSPRGNYGYTF
TRBD1 TRBJ1-1 TRBV6-4 CASSDSPGQGIAGAFF
TRBD2 TRBJ2-1 TRBV20-1 CSASVAGVSYNEQFF
TRBD1 TRBJ2-7 TRBV7-2 CASSLSGTGLGEQYF
. TRBJ1-1 TRBV18 CASSPPSGVTEAFF
. TRBJ2-7 TRBV7-2 CASSLTGTEQYF
. TRBJ2-7 TRBV6-2/TRBV6-3 CASSYKTSGYEQYF
. TRBJ2-4 TRBV7-6 CASSRRGGRGNIQYF
. TRBJ1-1 TRBV7-9 CASTFGLGTEAFF
. TRBJ2-1 TRBV11-3 CASTYINNEQFF